These T cell receptor beta chains were read from a single sample in a study of glioma-infiltrating T cells after dendritic cell vaccination. Generated by immunoSEQ multiplex PCR, the TCRdb table keeps only in-frame clones and is missing some. The profile shows roughly 100,000 clones, 81% of them singletons. This material consisted of blood, taken before dendritic cell vaccination. Receptors originate from a human donor with glioblastoma. CDR3s include the opening cysteine and the closing phenylalanine or tryptophan. The D gene is left open where the match is weak. Clone size is shown for a subset of rows, as once, few, many or a class of expanded clone.

DNA: TGTGCCATCAGTGAGCCCCGGGGTATCTATGGCTACACCTTC
CDR3: CAISEPRGIYGYTF
J: TRBJ1-2
D: NA
size: once
V: TRBV10-3

DNA: TGTGCCTGGAATTCAGGGTCCTACGAGCAGTACTTC
CDR3: CAWNSGSYEQYF
J: TRBJ2-7
D: NA
size: NA
V: TRBV30

DNA: TGTGCCAGCAGCTATCCGGGGACCTACGAGCAGTACTTC
CDR3: CASSYPGTYEQYF
J: TRBJ2-7
D: NA
size: NA
V: TRBV7-2

DNA: TGTGCCAGCAGCCCCCGTCCAGGGGTGGATACGCAGTATTTT
CDR3: CASSPRPGVDTQYF
J: TRBJ2-3
D: NA
size: NA
V: TRBV7-8

DNA: TGTGCAAGTCCAATAGAGTCCCCACAGGCCTCTAATTCACCCCTCCACTTT
CDR3: CASPIESPQASNSPLHF
J: TRBJ1-6
D: NA
size: NA
V: TRBV12-2

DNA: TGTGCCAGCGAGGGAAGTTACAATGAGCAGTTCTTC
CDR3: CASEGSYNEQFF
J: TRBJ2-1
D: NA
size: NA
V: TRBV2

DNA: TGTGCCAGCAGCGCCCTGGATACGCAGTATTTT
CDR3: CASSALDTQYF
J: TRBJ2-3
D: NA
size: NA
V: TRBV9

DNA: TGCGCCAGCAGGATGGGACTAGCGGGGGGCGAGCAGTTCTTC
CDR3: CASRMGLAGGEQFF
J: TRBJ2-1
D: TRBD2
size: NA
V: TRBV4-3

DNA: TGTGCCAGCAGTTACTTCGATGAGCAGTTCTTC
CDR3: CASSYFDEQFF
J: TRBJ2-1
D: NA
size: NA
V: TRBV6-5

DNA: TGTGCCTGGAGTGTAGTCCGGGGGGCCTACGAGCAGTACTTC
CDR3: CAWSVVRGAYEQYF
J: TRBJ2-7
D: TRBD2
size: NA
V: TRBV30

DNA: TGCGCCAGCAGCTTGTGGCTAGCGGGAATTCGCTCCTACGAGCAGTACTTC
CDR3: CASSLWLAGIRSYEQYF
J: TRBJ2-7
D: TRBD2
size: NA
V: TRBV5-1

DNA: TGTGCCAGCAGCTTAGCTGACCGGGACAGGGCCCTTAACACTGAAGCTTTCTTT
CDR3: CASSLADRDRALNTEAFF
J: TRBJ1-1
D: TRBD1
size: NA
V: TRBV13

DNA: TGTGCCAGCAAGGGTACGGGGGAGGAGGGCTACACCTTC
CDR3: CASKGTGEEGYTF
J: TRBJ1-2
D: NA
size: NA
V: TRBV6-5

DNA: TGTGCCAGCAGCGTAGGACAGGGGGACACTGAAGCTTTCTTT
CDR3: CASSVGQGDTEAFF
J: TRBJ1-1
D: TRBD1
size: once
V: TRBV9

DNA: TGTGCCACCAGCGCCTCGGGGGTCCAAGAGACCCAGTACTTC
CDR3: CATSASGVQETQYF
J: TRBJ2-5
D: NA
size: NA
V: TRBV15

DNA: TGTGCCAGCAGCAAAAAGGGACTAGGAGGTTCCTACGAGCAGTACTTC
CDR3: CASSKKGLGGSYEQYF
J: TRBJ2-7
D: TRBD2
size: NA
V: TRBV9

DNA: TGTGCCAGCAGTTCTGTAAAGCAGGGGGCCCGAAATGGCTACACCTTC
CDR3: CASSSVKQGARNGYTF
J: TRBJ1-2
D: TRBD1
size: NA
V: TRBV27

DNA: TGTGCCAGCAGCGCTACAGGGGGAAGAAGCACCGGGGAGCTGTTTTTT
CDR3: CASSATGGRSTGELFF
J: TRBJ2-2
D: TRBD1
size: NA
V: TRBV7-3

DNA: TGTGCCAGCAGCGTAAAGGCTAGCTTTTACACAGATACGCAGTATTTT
CDR3: CASSVKASFYTDTQYF
J: TRBJ2-3
D: NA
size: once
V: TRBV9

DNA: TGTGCCAGCAAGCCTCCTATCGGACAGGGCGAAAGGTACGAGCAGTACTTC
CDR3: CASKPPIGQGERYEQYF
J: TRBJ2-7
D: TRBD1
size: NA
V: TRBV27

DNA: TGTGCCAGTAGTATGCGAGGAGGGAATTCACCCCTCCACTTT
CDR3: CASSMRGGNSPLHF
J: TRBJ1-6
D: NA
size: NA
V: TRBV19

DNA: TGTGCCAGCAGCCAACCATGGACAGACATGAACACTGAAGCTTTCTTT
CDR3: CASSQPWTDMNTEAFF
J: TRBJ1-1
D: NA
size: NA
V: TRBV16

DNA: TGTGCCAGCAGTTACCGCGGTCCGAGGGAGCAGTTCTTC
CDR3: CASSYRGPREQFF
J: TRBJ2-1
D: NA
size: NA
V: TRBV6-5

DNA: TGTGCCAGCAGCCAAGGGGCCGCCAGCTCCTACGAGCAGTACTTC
CDR3: CASSQGAASSYEQYF
J: TRBJ2-7
D: NA
size: NA
V: TRBV14

DNA: TGTGCCAGTAGATCGACAGGGGGCAGTTGGGAGACCCAGTACTTC
CDR3: CASRSTGGSWETQYF
J: TRBJ2-5
D: TRBD1
size: NA
V: TRBV19

DNA: TGCGCCAGCAGCCAGTCTAGCGGGAGCTCCTACAATGAGCAGTTCTTC
CDR3: CASSQSSGSSYNEQFF
J: TRBJ2-1
D: TRBD2
size: NA
V: TRBV4-3

DNA: TGTGCCAGCAGCCTCAGTTCCAACCCTGAAGCTTTCTTT
CDR3: CASSLSSNPEAFF
J: TRBJ1-1
D: NA
size: NA
V: TRBV2

DNA: TGCGCCAGCAGCCAACAGGGGGTCAATCAGCCCCAGCATTTT
CDR3: CASSQQGVNQPQHF
J: TRBJ1-5
D: TRBD1
size: NA
V: TRBV4-1

DNA: TGTGCCAGCAGACCGAGGGAGTCCGGTACTTGGGAGCAGTACTTC
CDR3: CASRPRESGTWEQYF
J: TRBJ2-7
D: NA
size: few
V: TRBV27

DNA: TGCGCCAGCAGCTTGGATCCCGAACGGACTGAAGCTTTCTTT
CDR3: CASSLDPERTEAFF
J: TRBJ1-1
D: NA
size: once
V: TRBV5-1

DNA: TGTGCCAGCACCGGGACTAGTGATTCGGATACGCAGTATTTT
CDR3: CASTGTSDSDTQYF
J: TRBJ2-3
D: TRBD2
size: NA
V: TRBV9

DNA: TGTGCCAGCAGCTTGATGGGCGGGACCAAAAACATTCAGTACTTC
CDR3: CASSLMGGTKNIQYF
J: TRBJ2-4
D: NA
size: NA
V: TRBV5-8

DNA: TGCGCCAGCAGCCCGGGACAGAGTACCGGGGAGCTGTTTTTT
CDR3: CASSPGQSTGELFF
J: TRBJ2-2
D: TRBD1
size: few
V: TRBV4-3

DNA: TGTGCCAGCAGTTTCCTACAGCTGAACACTGAAGCTTTCTTT
CDR3: CASSFLQLNTEAFF
J: TRBJ1-1
D: NA
size: NA
V: TRBV6-5

DNA: TGCGCCAGCAGCTTGGGCGGGGGACCTTCAGATACGCAGTATTTT
CDR3: CASSLGGGPSDTQYF
J: TRBJ2-3
D: TRBD2
size: NA
V: TRBV10-1

DNA: TGTGCCAGCAGCCTCAGCGGGGGGGCCCGAAATGAGCAGTTCTTC
CDR3: CASSLSGGARNEQFF
J: TRBJ2-1
D: TRBD2
size: NA
V: TRBV11-2

DNA: TGTGCCAGTAGTCCCACAGGGGGTATCTATGGCTACACCTTC
CDR3: CASSPTGGIYGYTF
J: TRBJ1-2
D: TRBD1
size: NA
V: TRBV19

DNA: TGTGCCATCAGAGCCGGGACAACTGGATCCTACGAGCAGTACTTC
CDR3: CAIRAGTTGSYEQYF
J: TRBJ2-7
D: NA
size: NA
V: TRBV10-3

DNA: TGTGCCAGCAGCTTAGGCTCGTCCTACGAGCAGTACTTC
CDR3: CASSLGSSYEQYF
J: TRBJ2-7
D: NA
size: NA
V: TRBV13

DNA: TGTGCCAGCAGCGCGACAGGGGGCACTGAAGCTTTCTTT
CDR3: CASSATGGTEAFF
J: TRBJ1-1
D: TRBD1
size: NA
V: TRBV7-9

DNA: TGTGCCAGCAGCTTAGGATGGGGGGAAAGCTCCTACGAGCAGTACTTC
CDR3: CASSLGWGESSYEQYF
J: TRBJ2-7
D: NA
size: NA
V: TRBV11-2

DNA: TGCAGTGCTCCCGTGGGTCTGGAGCAGTACTTC
CDR3: CSAPVGLEQYF
J: TRBJ2-5
D: NA
size: NA
V: TRBV20-1

DNA: TGTGCCAGCAGCTTAGCTTTGGCGGGGACGGTCTCCTACGAGCAGTACTTC
CDR3: CASSLALAGTVSYEQYF
J: TRBJ2-7
D: NA
size: NA
V: TRBV7-6

DNA: TGCGCCAGCAGAAGGGACAGAAGTTACGAGCAGTACTTC
CDR3: CASRRDRSYEQYF
J: TRBJ2-7
D: TRBD1
size: NA
V: TRBV10-2

DNA: TGTGCCAGTAGTACCGGCCCCCAGGCCCTCTCCTACGAGCAGTACTTC
CDR3: CASSTGPQALSYEQYF
J: TRBJ2-7
D: NA
size: NA
V: TRBV19

DNA: TGTGCCAGCAGCCAAGGCAGGGGGGTCGCAGATACGCAGTATTTT
CDR3: CASSQGRGVADTQYF
J: TRBJ2-3
D: NA
size: NA
V: TRBV4-2

DNA: TGTGCCAGCAGCTTAGACGGGGGAGCTTTCTTT
CDR3: CASSLDGGAFF
J: TRBJ1-1
D: NA
size: few
V: TRBV7-6

DNA: TGTGCCAGCAGCCAACATCGGGACATTGTGAACGAAAAACTGTTTTTT
CDR3: CASSQHRDIVNEKLFF
J: TRBJ1-4
D: NA
size: NA
V: TRBV4-2

DNA: TGTGCCAGCAGCTCACAGGGGGCTAGGGGCTATGGCTACACCTTC
CDR3: CASSSQGARGYGYTF
J: TRBJ1-2
D: TRBD1
size: NA
V: TRBV7-8

DNA: TGTGCCAGCAGCTTAGTATACGGGACAGGGCACCATGAGCAGTTCTTC
CDR3: CASSLVYGTGHHEQFF
J: TRBJ2-1
D: TRBD1
size: NA
V: TRBV11-3

DNA: TGTGCCAGCAGCGCTTTCCCTAGCGATACGCAGTATTTT
CDR3: CASSAFPSDTQYF
J: TRBJ2-3
D: NA
size: NA
V: TRBV9

DNA: TGTGCCAGCAGCGCGCAGGGTAATGAAAAACTGTTTTTT
CDR3: CASSAQGNEKLFF
J: TRBJ1-4
D: NA
size: NA
V: TRBV7-9

DNA: TGTGCCAGCAGCTCAGGATTGACAGGGGTGGAGCAGTACTTC
CDR3: CASSSGLTGVEQYF
J: TRBJ2-7
D: TRBD1
size: few
V: TRBV7-9

DNA: TGTGCCAGCAGCGCAAGGGGGTATGGCTACACCTTC
CDR3: CASSARGYGYTF
J: TRBJ1-2
D: NA
size: few
V: TRBV5-1

DNA: TGTGCCAGCTCACCATTCCCCGAACAGGGATCGAGTGAAGCTTTCTTT
CDR3: CASSPFPEQGSSEAFF
J: TRBJ1-1
D: NA
size: NA
V: TRBV18

DNA: TGCAGTGCTAGCCAGGTCAACACCATATATTTT
CDR3: CSASQVNTIYF
J: TRBJ1-3
D: NA
size: NA
V: TRBV20-1

DNA: TGTGCCAGCAGCTTCACCCTAGCGGGGGGGCGGGATGAGCAGTTCTTC
CDR3: CASSFTLAGGRDEQFF
J: TRBJ2-1
D: TRBD2
size: NA
V: TRBV7-2

DNA: TGTGCCAGCAGCTTACGGGACTTACGCTCCTACAATGAGCAGTTCTTC
CDR3: CASSLRDLRSYNEQFF
J: TRBJ2-1
D: NA
size: once
V: TRBV7-9

DNA: TGTGCCAGCAGCTTAGGAGCGGGAGCCTACGAGCAGTACTTC
CDR3: CASSLGAGAYEQYF
J: TRBJ2-7
D: TRBD2
size: NA
V: TRBV11-2

DNA: TGTGCCAGCAGCCCAAGGACAGGGCTCGGCGAGCAGTACTTC
CDR3: CASSPRTGLGEQYF
J: TRBJ2-7
D: TRBD1
size: NA
V: TRBV7-9